The rows below give T cell receptor beta chains drawn from one sample of a study of human T cells and chemical hapten exposure. TCRdb reprocessed the RACE reads via MiXCR and lists one record per CDR3 protein. The table records some 97,000 distinct CDR3 sequences, about 28% of them present only once. Sequencing was performed on whole blood, taken in connection with sensitization to the hapten diphenylcyclopropenone (DPC). The receptor source for this set is a middle-aged man with alopecia areata. Some clones in this sample may be carry-over from other donors' samples. Both conserved end residues are part of each CDR3. A D gene is named only where the DNA matches it firmly. Size is omitted from some rows. Given values are once, few, many or a class for expanded clones.

d_call j_call clone_size v_call cdr3_aa cdr3_nt
TRBD2 TRBJ2-7 once TRBV7-6 CASSLETSGQTSYEQYF TGTGCCAGCAGCTTAGAAACTAGCGGGCAGACCTCCTACGAGCAGTACTTC
NA TRBJ2-2 NA TRBV7-9 CASSLRSRANGELFF TGTGCCAGCAGCCTGAGGTCAAGAGCGAACGGGGAGCTGTTTTTT
NA TRBJ2-3 few TRBV5-1 CASSLKRVIGDTQYF TGCGCCAGCAGCTTGAAAAGGGTAATAGGAGATACGCAGTATTTT
NA TRBJ1-5 NA TRBV7-9 CASSRTAGQPQHF TGTGCCAGCAGCCGGACAGCCGGCCAGCCCCAGCATTTT
NA TRBJ1-5 NA TRBV10-3 CAISESSGVQPQHF TGTGCCATCAGTGAGTCGTCGGGGGTGCAGCCCCAGCATTTT
TRBD1 TRBJ2-1 few TRBV18 CASSPRQGLTYNEQFF TGTGCCAGCTCACCGCGACAGGGGTTAACCTACAATGAGCAGTTCTTC
TRBD2 TRBJ2-5 NA TRBV20-1 CSAPLAGGYETQYF TGCAGTGCTCCTCTGGCGGGAGGGTATGAGACCCAGTACTTC
NA TRBJ1-2 NA TRBV20-1 CSARDSPTVYGYTF TGCAGTGCTAGAGATTCCCCCACGGTCTATGGCTACACCTTC
TRBD2 TRBJ2-1 NA TRBV7-2 CASSLERGRDEQFF TGTGCCAGCAGCTTAGAGCGGGGGCGGGATGAGCAGTTCTTC
TRBD2 TRBJ2-7 NA TRBV9 CASSVGGGGEDYEQYF TGTGCCAGCAGCGTAGGCGGGGGAGGTGAGGACTACGAGCAGTACTTC
NA TRBJ2-5 NA TRBV6-1 CASSDGWGVRQETQYF TGTGCCAGCAGTGATGGTTGGGGTGTCAGACAAGAGACCCAGTACTTC
NA TRBJ2-3 few TRBV20-1 CSAWEGGTDTQYF TGCAGTGCGTGGGAAGGCGGCACAGATACGCAGTATTTT
NA TRBJ2-3 NA TRBV6-1 CASSAGFSTDTQYF TGTGCCAGCAGTGCGGGGTTTAGCACAGATACGCAGTATTTT
TRBD1 TRBJ1-1 NA TRBV7-8 CASSLAGQGHTEAFF TGTGCCAGCAGCTTAGCGGGACAGGGTCACACTGAAGCTTTCTTT
NA TRBJ2-3 NA TRBV6-5 CASSYTDTDTQYF TGTGCCAGCAGTTACACAGACACAGATACGCAGTATTTT
NA TRBJ1-1 NA TRBV6-2/TRBV6-3 CASSSTQEGGWGEAFF TGTGCCAGCAGTTCCACCCAGGAAGGGGGATGGGGTGAAGCTTTCTTT